The 9 T cell receptor beta chains reported below all come from one sample, sequenced in a study of T cells of healthy individuals. Via MiXCR, TCRdb re-called the 5' RACE reads, giving one row per CDR3 protein. This sample has more than 85,000 distinct CDR3 sequences, with 17% found just once. These receptors all stem from a human donor in good health.

The rearrangement uses TRBV10-3 and TRBJ2-5, with 9 bases identical to TRBD1. Germline CDR1 ENHRY, CDR2 SYGVKD. There are 15 residues in the CDR3. The V segment lost 4 bases and the J segment 3 bases; nucleotides outside the gene matches: 6. CDR3 amino acids: CAISVSGTGKETQYF. DNA for the CDR3: TGTGCCATCAGTGTGTCCGGGACAGGGAAAGAGACCCAGTACTTC.

The chain joins TRBV6-2 or TRBV6-3 to TRBJ2-2; D is undetermined. CDR3 length: 15 residues. Looked up from germline, CDR1 is MNHEY and CDR2 is SVGEGT. Trimming pared 2 bases from V and 2 bases from J, leaving 9 bases between. This CDR3 reads CASSYPVFNTGELFF. For the CDR3, the DNA is TGTGCCAGCAGTTACCCGGTTTTCAACACCGGGGAGCTGTTTTTT.

The table lists this clonotype with a few counts. J is TRBJ2-1 and V is TRBV7-2; TRBD2 agrees at 13 bases. Germline CDR1 is SGHTA and CDR2 is FQGNSA. This CDR3 contains 14 residues. V lost 5 bases and J lost 8; bases outside the gene matches: 3. The CDR3 nucleotides are TGTGCCAGCAGCGCGACTAGCGGGAGGCATGAGCAGTTCTTC. This translates into CASSATSGRHEQFF.

This clonotype was observed a handful of times. The DNA for the CDR3 is TGTGCCAGCAGCCCGGGACTGCTTCGAGAAGCTTTCTTT. Its translation is CASSPGLLREAFF. The V gene is TRBV9, the J gene TRBJ1-1; D is possibly TRBD1 (5 bases). Per germline, CDR1 SGDLS and CDR2 YYNGEE. V was pared by 4 bases and J by 8 bases, with 15 bases between. The CDR3 consists of 13 residues.

This clonotype has only a few counts. CDR3 sequence: CASSSRIGTEAFF. DNA of the CDR3: TGTGCCAGCAGCTCGAGAATAGGCACTGAAGCTTTCTTT. The chain carries TRBV11-2 and TRBJ1-1; no reliable D call. The CDR3 extends over 13 amino acids. The germline V gene encodes CDR1 SGHAT and CDR2 FQNNGV. The V end lost 4 bases, the J end lost 4 bases, and 10 bases lay between the germline ends.

The chain joins TRBV7-9 to TRBJ1-2; D perhaps matches TRBD1 (5 bases). Deletions cut 0 bases from V and 8 bases from J, with 13 bases between. The germline gives CDR1 SEHNR, CDR2 FQNEAQ (reference sequence). The CDR3 runs to 14 residues. The CDR3 bases are TGTGCCAGCAGCTTAGCAGGGACGGCGGCCGGCTACACCTTC. It specifies CASSLAGTAAGYTF.

This clonotype was counted many times. The rearrangement links TRBV11-2 to TRBJ2-5; D gene uncertain. V was clipped by 0 bases and J by 13 bases, with 9 bases between them. Germline loops: CDR1 SGHAT, CDR2 FQNNGV. The CDR3 spans 11 residues. In nucleotides, the CDR3 is TGTGCCAGCAGCTTAGAAGTGGACGTGTACTTC. Protein product: CASSLEVDVYF.

The chain couples TRBV20-1 to TRBJ2-4, with 9 bases lining up with TRBD1. Germline V gene sequence: CDR1 DFQATT, CDR2 SNEGSKA (reference sequence). V lost 6 bases to trimming and J lost 7 bases; unmatched junction nucleotides: 10. The CDR3 is made up of 14 amino acids. CDR3 in amino acids: CSARPGTGSNIQYF. The CDR3 coding sequence is TGCAGTGCCCGTCCCGGGACAGGGTCGAACATTCAGTACTTC.

The chain recombines TRBV7-2 with TRBJ2-3; D call uncertain. The CDR3 sequence is 12 residues long. With 5 bases removed from V and 3 bases from J, the gap between germline ends came to 6 bases. Germline values: CDR1 SGHTA, CDR2 FQGNSA. The CDR3 sequence is CASSTGTDTQYF. DNA for the CDR3: TGTGCCAGCAGCACCGGTACAGATACGCAGTATTTT.